The clone carrying this TCR beta chain has only one observation. Antigen specificity is unknown. Treatment specified: some 19 received Ad26.COV2.S at low or high dose, single or two shots; about 5 received placebo; per-sample allocation not given. Day 63 following the first vaccine or placebo injection was when the samples were taken. The sample comes from a study of Ad26.COV2.S vaccination and SARS-CoV-2 variants. General study points: Researchers reported similar non-spike TCR breadth in vaccine and placebo recipients. Participants in the vaccine arm had higher spike-specific TCR breadth; placebo recipients had lower.

Germline CDR1 reads LNHDA; CDR2 reads SQIVND (reference sequence). Trimming removed 6 bases from V and 3 bases from J, with 8 bases in between. The CDR3 runs 12 residues. The protocol was immunoSEQ multiplex PCR, while the TCRdb copy is restricted to in-frame clones and leaves out a portion. Here the sample spans 300,000 to 500,000 clones, around 85% being singletons. The chain couples TRBV19 to TRBJ1-1; D gene unclear. The source is a person aged 18-65 years who received the Ad26.COV2.S COVID-19 vaccine or a placebo. The sample in question was peripheral blood, obtained in a trial of Ad26.COV2.S vaccine versus placebo. CDR3 amino acids: CASSPADTEAFF. For the CDR3, the DNA is TGTGCCAGTAGCCCGGCGGACACTGAAGCTTTCTTT.